What follows are 27 T cell receptor beta chains derived from one specimen sequenced in a study of cytomegalovirus exposure and HLA in healthy donors. Researchers ran the PCR with 60 Vbeta and 13 Jbeta primers. The table came from immunoSEQ multiplex PCR; TCRdb's copy has only in-frame clones and leaves some out. This sample carries tens of thousands of clones, 9.5% to 13% of them seen once, and the ten largest clones take 24%. Sequencing used PBMCs. These receptors were obtained from a man aged 60-69 years in good health and CMV-seropositive.

There are a few counts of this clone. The chain combines TRBV5-4 with TRBJ1-1; a possible D gene is TRBD1 (5 bases). V was pared by 2 bases and J by 6 bases, with 20 bases between. This CDR3 is 16 amino acids long. Looked up from germline, CDR1 is SGHNT and CDR2 is YYREEE (reference sequence). This chain's CDR3 is CASSFGPGGWIAEAFF. The DNA for the CDR3 is TGTGCCAGCAGCTTCGGGCCTGGGGGGTGGATCGCTGAAGCTTTCTTT.

The chain recombines TRBV9 with TRBJ2-2; maybe TRBD2 (5 bases). Germline V gene data show CDR1 as SGDLS and CDR2 as YYNGEE. The V end was cut by 0 bases, the J end by 0 bases, with 9 bases between. The CDR3 extends over 16 amino acids. CDR3 sequence (DNA): TGTGCCAGCAGCGTAGGGGGAGCGGCGAACACCGGGGAGCTGTTTTTT. Amino acid sequence: CASSVGGAANTGELFF.

J is TRBJ1-1 and V is TRBV7-3; 7 nucleotides match TRBD1. This CDR3 contains 16 residues. Germline loops: CDR1 SGHTA, CDR2 FQGTGA. V trimming: 4 bases; J trimming: 1 base; junction bases outside the gene matches: 9. CDR3 in amino acids: CASSSNRGVTNTEAFF. Written as DNA, the CDR3 is TGTGCCAGCAGCTCCAACAGGGGCGTCACGAACACTGAAGCTTTCTTT.

This clone has only a few counts. V is TRBV11-2 and J is TRBJ2-4; 7 bases fit TRBD2. J lost 0 bases, V lost 0 bases, and 8 bases had no gene match. CDR3 length: 18 amino acids. Germline loops: CDR1 SGHAT, CDR2 FQNNGV. The CDR3: CASSLELGRLGAKNIQYF. The CDR3 DNA sequence: TGTGCCAGCAGCTTAGAACTCGGGAGGCTCGGAGCCAAAAACATTCAGTACTTC.

This clone was counted a few times. This rearrangement joins TRBV5-6 to TRBJ2-6; TRBD2 matches at 7 bases. CDR3 length: 15 amino acids. Germline trimming cut 3 bases from V and 3 bases from J; bases unmatched to any gene: 3. Germline loops: CDR1 SGHDT, CDR2 YYEEEE. CDR3 region: CASSWEGYGANVLTF. In nucleotides, the CDR3 is TGTGCCAGCAGCTGGGAGGGGTATGGGGCCAACGTCCTGACTTTC.

There are a few counts of this clone. The chain joins TRBV19 to TRBJ1-4; TRBD1 agrees at 9 bases. Germline V gene data show CDR1 as LNHDA and CDR2 as SQIVND (reference sequence). The CDR3 totals 17 residues. Trimming cost V 7 bases and J 0 bases; bases outside gene matches: 9. CDR3 residues: CASTLRTGAATNEKLFF. In DNA form, the CDR3 reads TGTGCCAGTACCCTCCGGACAGGGGCTGCAACTAATGAAAAACTGTTTTTT.

The V and J genes are TRBV11-2 and TRBJ2-5; D possibly corresponds to TRBD2 (6 bases). Germline CDR1 and CDR2: SGHAT and FQNNGV. This CDR3 has 14 amino acids. V was cut by 8 bases and J by 2 bases, with 15 bases left in between. The CDR3 DNA reads TGTGCCAGCTCAAACAAGGAGGGTCAAGAGACCCAGTACTTC. Translation: CASSNKEGQETQYF.

The J gene is TRBJ1-1, the V gene TRBV5-1, with D unclear. The CDR3 contains 15 residues. Trimming cost V 1 base and J 0 bases, with 10 bases left between them. The germline gives CDR1 SGHRS, CDR2 YFSETQ. The DNA for the CDR3 is TGCGCCAGCAGCTTGATGGAGGCGCTGAACACTGAAGCTTTCTTT. Protein: CASSLMEALNTEAFF.

This clone has more than one count but fewer than ten. The chain recombines TRBV30 with TRBJ2-5; TRBD2 is a possible D gene (5 bases). V shed 3 bases and J shed 5 bases, with 13 bases lying between them. Per the germline V gene, CDR1 is GTSNPN and CDR2 is SVGIG (reference sequence). The CDR3 length is 13 residues. CDR3 loop: CAWRITGTETQYF. In nucleotides, the CDR3 is TGTGCCTGGAGAATAACGGGAACGGAGACCCAGTACTTC.

This clone came up a few times. V and J are TRBV6-5 and TRBJ2-7, with TRBD1 matching 8 bases. The ends lost 4 bases at V and 2 bases at J; junction bases unmatched: 4. Germline V lookup: CDR1 MNHEY, CDR2 SVGAGI. This CDR3 comprises 14 residues. The CDR3 coding sequence is TGTGCCAGCAGTTCCTGGACAGGGACCTACGAGCAGTACTTC. Translated: CASSSWTGTYEQYF.

This clone was detected a few times. The V gene is TRBV28, the J gene TRBJ1-5; D unclear. This CDR3 region has 14 residues. The V gene's germline CDR1 is MDHEN and CDR2 SYDVKM. The germline V and J ends were trimmed by 4 bases and 4 bases, with 11 bases remaining between them. CDR3 in amino acids: CASSSGGWNQPQHF. Here the CDR3 DNA reads TGTGCCAGCAGTTCCGGCGGTTGGAATCAGCCCCAGCATTTT.

This clone was observed a handful of times. The chain recombines TRBV27 with TRBJ1-2; D unresolved. The length of the CDR3 is 13 residues. The germline V and J ends were trimmed by 2 bases and 5 bases, with 9 bases remaining between them. Germline V gives CDR1 MNHEY, CDR2 SMNVEV (reference sequence). CDR3 region: CASSLVGGYGYTF. CDR3 nucleotides: TGTGCCAGCAGTTTAGTGGGCGGGTATGGCTACACCTTC.

In its sample, this clone was seen a few times. This chain joins TRBV5-1 and TRBJ2-3; TRBD1 agrees at 9 bases. V lost 4 bases, J lost 2 bases, and 5 bases stayed unmatched. Per germline, CDR1 SGHRS and CDR2 YFSETQ. The CDR3 length is 15 residues. The DNA for the CDR3 is TGCGCCAGCAGCACGGGACAGGGCGACACAGATACGCAGTATTTT. Its translation: CASSTGQGDTDTQYF.

V gene TRBV11-3 combines with J gene TRBJ2-1, with a possible D match to TRBD1 (5 bases). Germline CDR1 SGHNT, CDR2 YENEEA. This CDR3 has 13 residues. Trimming cost V 2 bases and J 7 bases, with 9 bases left between them. The CDR3 nucleotides read TGTGCCAGCAGCTTAACAGGCGTAAATGAGCAGTTCTTC. Protein sequence: CASSLTGVNEQFF.

There are a few counts of this clone. This rearrangement joins TRBV6-1 to TRBJ2-5, with 7 nucleotides matching TRBD2. Germline V gene sequence: CDR1 MNHNS, CDR2 SASEGT. The CDR3 length is 13 residues. With 3 bases clipped from V and 5 bases from J, the junction kept 3 bases outside the gene matches. The CDR3 coding sequence is TGTGCCAGCAGTGACGGGGGGAGGGAGACCCAGTACTTC. This sequence encodes CASSDGGRETQYF.

The CDR3 here is CASGGGNEQFF. Here the CDR3 DNA reads TGTGCCAGCGGGGGGGGCAATGAGCAGTTCTTC. The J gene is TRBJ2-1, the V gene TRBV6-6, with 7 bases fitting TRBD2. After removal of 8 bases from V and 6 bases from J, the junction contained 1 base not matched to a gene. The CDR3 covers 11 residues. Germline CDR1 is MNHNY and CDR2 is SVGAGI (reference sequence).

V is TRBV19 and J is TRBJ2-1, with 11 bases lining up with TRBD2. Germline-derived CDR1 and CDR2 are LNHDA and SQIVND (reference sequence). The trim removed 5 bases at V and 2 bases at J, leaving 2 bases unmatched. CDR3 length equals 15 residues. The CDR3 coding sequence is TGTGCCAGTAGTCTTAGCGGGGGGGCCTACAATGAGCAGTTCTTC. Amino acids: CASSLSGGAYNEQFF.

The chain links TRBV2 to TRBJ2-1; D is possibly TRBD2 (5 bases). Per the germline V gene, CDR1 is SNHLY and CDR2 is FYNNEI. V lost 4 bases and J lost 15, with 10 bases in between. This CDR3 spans 10 amino acids. This CDR3 reads CASSAGRPFF. CDR3 bases: TGTGCCAGCAGTGCGGGGAGACCGTTCTTC.

The chain recombines TRBV19 with TRBJ1-1; D is undetermined. Germline V CDR1 and CDR2: LNHDA, SQIVND (reference sequence). There are 16 residues in the CDR3. Trimming took 2 bases from V and 0 from J, leaving 13 bases between them. Here the CDR3 reads CASSISGRRVNTEAFF. DNA of the CDR3: TGTGCCAGTAGTATAAGTGGGAGGCGGGTGAACACTGAAGCTTTCTTT. Full variable domain (remainder filled in from reference TRBV19 and TRBJ1-1): DGGITQSPKYLFRKEGQNVTLSCEQNLNHDAMYWYRQDPGQGLRLIYYSQIVNDFQKGDIAEGYSVSREKKESFPLTVTSAQKNPTAFYLCASSISGRRVNTEAFFGQGTRLTVV.

This clone was counted a few times. This chain connects TRBV20-1 to TRBJ1-1, with a tentative D call TRBD1 (6 bases). V lost 6 bases and J 8 bases, leaving 10 bases between the germline ends. The CDR3 sequence is 10 residues long. Germline loops: CDR1 DFQATT, CDR2 SNEGSKA (reference sequence). CDR3 sequence: CSARGAEAFF. CDR3 DNA sequence: TGCAGTGCCCGGGGGGCGGAAGCTTTCTTT.

This clone was recorded a few times. J is TRBJ1-5 and V is TRBV15; possibly TRBD1 for D (6 bases). Germline CDR1 is LNHNV and CDR2 is YYDKDF (reference sequence). With 5 bases removed from V and 4 bases from J, the gap between germline ends came to 15 bases. There are 15 residues in the CDR3. The CDR3 loop is CATSRLPGANQPQHF. As DNA, the CDR3 is TGTGCCACCAGCCGTCTACCAGGGGCTAATCAGCCCCAGCATTTT.

This clone was seen a few times. The chain employs TRBV28 and TRBJ2-4; unclear D gene. Germline V gene lookup returns CDR1 MDHEN and CDR2 SYDVKM. Deletions cut 6 bases from V and 0 bases from J, with 9 bases between. The CDR3 totals 14 residues. CDR3 sequence: CASRNSPAKNIQYF. The CDR3 DNA is TGTGCCAGCAGGAACTCTCCAGCCAAAAACATTCAGTACTTC.

The chain recombines TRBV15 with TRBJ1-1, with TRBD1 identical over 7 bases. J was trimmed by 1 base and V by 6 bases; bases with no gene match: 8. Germline V CDR1 and CDR2: LNHNV, YYDKDF (reference sequence). The CDR3 is made up of 15 amino acids. CDR3 nucleotide sequence: TGTGCCACCAGTCCAGGGGGGAGAGGGAACACTGAAGCTTTCTTT. This translates into CATSPGGRGNTEAFF.

A few counts support this clone. The CDR3 loop is CASSLYRDRGPDTIYF. CDR3 coding DNA: TGTGCCAGCAGCCTTTACCGGGACAGGGGGCCGGACACCATATATTTT. This chain joins TRBV28 and TRBJ1-3, with 12 bases fitting TRBD1. From germline, CDR1 is MDHEN and CDR2 SYDVKM. Germline trimming cut 6 bases from V and 8 bases from J; bases unmatched to any gene: 11. The CDR3 loop spans 16 amino acids. Filled out from reference TRBV28 and TRBJ1-3, the complete variable domain reads DVKVTQSSRYLVKRTGEKVFLECVQDMDHENMFWYRQDPGLGLRLIYFSYDVKMKEKGDIPEGYSVSREKKERFSLILESASTNQTSMYLCASSLYRDRGPDTIYFGEGSWLTVV.

This chain joins TRBV18 and TRBJ2-1; D is ambiguous. This CDR3 is 15 amino acids long. V lost 0 bases, J lost 6 bases, and 12 bases lay in between. CDR1 is KGHSH, CDR2 LQKENI, per germline. The CDR3 sequence: CASSPPASSGNEQFF. CDR3 nucleotide sequence: TGTGCCAGCTCACCACCGGCGTCTTCGGGCAATGAGCAGTTCTTC.

The chain carries TRBV30 and TRBJ1-3; D is ambiguous. The CDR3 spans 16 residues. Germline V CDR1 and CDR2: GTSNPN, SVGIG (reference sequence). Trimming removed 0 bases from V and 0 bases from J, with 12 bases in between. CDR3 protein: CAWSVSLVVSGNTIYF. The CDR3 DNA follows: TGTGCCTGGAGTGTTTCACTAGTAGTCTCTGGAAACACCATATATTTT.

In this sample, this clone turned up a few times. The gene calls are TRBV13 and TRBJ2-3, with D perhaps matching TRBD1 (6 bases). The V end was cut by 5 bases, the J end by 2 bases, with 14 bases between. The V gene's germline CDR1 is PRHDT and CDR2 FYEKMQ (reference sequence). The CDR3 has 15 residues. In DNA, the CDR3 is TGTGCCAGCAGCCTTCAGGGGCGGACCACAGATACGCAGTATTTT. Protein sequence: CASSLQGRTTDTQYF.